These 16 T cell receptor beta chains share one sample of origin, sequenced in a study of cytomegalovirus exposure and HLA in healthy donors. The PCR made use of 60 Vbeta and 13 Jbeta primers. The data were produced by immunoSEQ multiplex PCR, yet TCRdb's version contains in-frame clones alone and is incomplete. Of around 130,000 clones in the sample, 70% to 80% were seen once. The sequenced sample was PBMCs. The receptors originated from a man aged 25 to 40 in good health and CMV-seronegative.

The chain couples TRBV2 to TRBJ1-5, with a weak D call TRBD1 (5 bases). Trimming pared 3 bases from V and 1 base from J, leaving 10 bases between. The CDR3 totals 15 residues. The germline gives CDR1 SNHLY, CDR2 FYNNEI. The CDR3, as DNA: TGTGCCAGCAGTGATGACAGTATGAGCAATCAGCCCCAGCATTTT. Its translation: CASSDDSMSNQPQHF. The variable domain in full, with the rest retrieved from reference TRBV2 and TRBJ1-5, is EPEVTQTPSHQVTQMGQEVILRCVPISNHLYFYWYRQILGQKVEFLVSFYNNEISEKSEIFDDQFSVERPDGSNFTLKIRSTKLEDSAMYFCASSDDSMSNQPQHFGDGTRLSIL.

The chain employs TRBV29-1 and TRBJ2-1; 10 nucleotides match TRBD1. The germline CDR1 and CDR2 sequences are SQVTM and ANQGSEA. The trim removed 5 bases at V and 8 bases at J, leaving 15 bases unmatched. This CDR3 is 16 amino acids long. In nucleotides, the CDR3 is TGCAGCGTTAAATGGCCGGGACAGGGGCCTACGGATGAGCAGTTCTTC. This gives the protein CSVKWPGQGPTDEQFF.

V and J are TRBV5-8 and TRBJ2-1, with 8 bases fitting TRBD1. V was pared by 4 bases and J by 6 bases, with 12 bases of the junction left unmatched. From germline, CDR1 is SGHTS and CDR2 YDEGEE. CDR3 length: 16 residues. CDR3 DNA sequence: TGTGCCAGCAGCCCGGTAGGGGACAGGCGGGGCAATGAGCAGTTCTTC. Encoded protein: CASSPVGDRRGNEQFF.

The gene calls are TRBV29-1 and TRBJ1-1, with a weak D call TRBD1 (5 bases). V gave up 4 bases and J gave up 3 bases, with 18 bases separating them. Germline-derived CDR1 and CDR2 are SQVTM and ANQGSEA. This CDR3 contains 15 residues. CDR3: CSVGAPVWGDTEAFF. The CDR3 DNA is TGCAGCGTTGGAGCCCCCGTTTGGGGGGACACTGAAGCTTTCTTT.

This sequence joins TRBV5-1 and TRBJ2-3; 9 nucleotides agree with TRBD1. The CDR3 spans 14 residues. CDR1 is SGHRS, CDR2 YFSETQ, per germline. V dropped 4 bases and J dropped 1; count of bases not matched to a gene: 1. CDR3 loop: CASSRDRGTDTQYF. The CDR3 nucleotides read TGCGCCAGCAGCCGGGACAGGGGCACAGATACGCAGTATTTT. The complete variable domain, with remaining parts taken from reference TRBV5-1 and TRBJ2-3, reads KAGVTQTPRYLIKTRGQQVTLSCSPISGHRSVSWYQQTPGQGLQFLFEYFSETQRNKGNFPGRFSGRQFSNSRSEMNVSTLELGDSALYLCASSRDRGTDTQYFGPGTRLTVL.

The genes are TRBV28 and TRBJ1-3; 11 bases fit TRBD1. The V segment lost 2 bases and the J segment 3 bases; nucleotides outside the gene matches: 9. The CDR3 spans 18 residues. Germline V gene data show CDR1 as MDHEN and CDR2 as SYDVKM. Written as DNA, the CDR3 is TGTGCCAGCAGTTTACCCCGGACAGGGGGCCTGATTGGAAACACCATATATTTT. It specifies CASSLPRTGGLIGNTIYF.

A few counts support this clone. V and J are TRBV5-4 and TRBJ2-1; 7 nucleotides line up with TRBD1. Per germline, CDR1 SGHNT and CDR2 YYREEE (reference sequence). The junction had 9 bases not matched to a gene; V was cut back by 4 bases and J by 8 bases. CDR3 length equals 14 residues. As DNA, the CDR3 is TGTGCCAGCAGCCAAGACAGGGATTGGCATGAGCAGTTCTTC. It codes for CASSQDRDWHEQFF.

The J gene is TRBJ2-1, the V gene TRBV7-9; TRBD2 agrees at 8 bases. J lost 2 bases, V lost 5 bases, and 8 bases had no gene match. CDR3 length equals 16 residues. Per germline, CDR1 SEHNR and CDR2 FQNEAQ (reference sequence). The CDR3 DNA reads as TGTGCCAGCAGCACCCTCCTAGCGGGCCCCTACAATGAGCAGTTCTTC. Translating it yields CASSTLLAGPYNEQFF.

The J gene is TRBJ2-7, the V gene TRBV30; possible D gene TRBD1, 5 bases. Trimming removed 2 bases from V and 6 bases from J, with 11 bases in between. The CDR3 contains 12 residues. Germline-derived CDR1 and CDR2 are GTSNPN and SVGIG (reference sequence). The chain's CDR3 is CAWSPRRGEQYF. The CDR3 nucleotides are TGTGCCTGGAGTCCCCGTAGGGGCGAGCAGTACTTC.

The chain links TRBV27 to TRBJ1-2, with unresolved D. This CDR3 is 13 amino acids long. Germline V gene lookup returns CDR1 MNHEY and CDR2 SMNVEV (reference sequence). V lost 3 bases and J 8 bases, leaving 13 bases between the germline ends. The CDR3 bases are TGTGCCAGCAGTTTCATGGGCCTTTGGGGCTACACCTTC. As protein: CASSFMGLWGYTF.

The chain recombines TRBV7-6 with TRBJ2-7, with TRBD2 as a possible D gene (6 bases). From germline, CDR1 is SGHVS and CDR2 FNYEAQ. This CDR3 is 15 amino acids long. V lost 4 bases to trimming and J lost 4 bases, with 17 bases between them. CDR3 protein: CASSSTIGGTYEQYF. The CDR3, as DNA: TGTGCCAGCAGCTCAACGATAGGAGGGACGTACGAGCAGTACTTC. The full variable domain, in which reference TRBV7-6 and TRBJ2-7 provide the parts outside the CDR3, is GAGVSQSPRYKVTKRGQDVALRCDPISGHVSLYWYRQALGQGPEFLTYFNYEAQQDKSGLPNDRFSAERPEGSISTLTIQRTEQRDSAMYRCASSSTIGGTYEQYFGPGTRLTVT.

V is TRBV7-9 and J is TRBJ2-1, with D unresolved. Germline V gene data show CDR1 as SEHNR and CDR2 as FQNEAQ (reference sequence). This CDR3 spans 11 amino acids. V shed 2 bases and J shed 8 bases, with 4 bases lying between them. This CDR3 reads CASSLFYEQFF. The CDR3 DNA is TGTGCCAGCAGCTTATTCTATGAGCAGTTCTTC.

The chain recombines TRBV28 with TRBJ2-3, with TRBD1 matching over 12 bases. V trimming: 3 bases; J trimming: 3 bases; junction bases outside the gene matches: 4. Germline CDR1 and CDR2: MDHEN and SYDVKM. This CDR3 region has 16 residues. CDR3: CASSLGQGARTDTQYF. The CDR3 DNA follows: TGTGCCAGCAGTTTGGGACAGGGGGCGAGAACAGATACGCAGTATTTT.

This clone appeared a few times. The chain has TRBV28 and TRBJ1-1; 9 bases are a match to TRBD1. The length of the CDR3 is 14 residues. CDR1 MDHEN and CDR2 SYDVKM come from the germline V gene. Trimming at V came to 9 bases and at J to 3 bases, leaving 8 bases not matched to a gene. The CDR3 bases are TGTGCCAGTCGACAGGGGGTTAGGTACACTGAAGCTTTCTTT. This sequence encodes CASRQGVRYTEAFF.

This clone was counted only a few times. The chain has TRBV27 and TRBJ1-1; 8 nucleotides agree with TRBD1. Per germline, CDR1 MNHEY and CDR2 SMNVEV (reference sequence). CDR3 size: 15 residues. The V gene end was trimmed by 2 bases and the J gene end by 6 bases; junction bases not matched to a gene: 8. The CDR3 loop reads CASSLQGASFSEAFF. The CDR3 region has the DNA TGTGCCAGCAGTTTACAGGGGGCTTCTTTCTCTGAAGCTTTCTTT.

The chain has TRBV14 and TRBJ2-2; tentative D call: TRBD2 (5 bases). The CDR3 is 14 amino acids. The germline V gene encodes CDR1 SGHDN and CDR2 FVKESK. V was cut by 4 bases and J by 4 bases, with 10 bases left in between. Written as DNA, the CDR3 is TGTGCCAGCAGCCGTACACGGGGCACCGGGGAGCTGTTTTTT. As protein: CASSRTRGTGELFF.